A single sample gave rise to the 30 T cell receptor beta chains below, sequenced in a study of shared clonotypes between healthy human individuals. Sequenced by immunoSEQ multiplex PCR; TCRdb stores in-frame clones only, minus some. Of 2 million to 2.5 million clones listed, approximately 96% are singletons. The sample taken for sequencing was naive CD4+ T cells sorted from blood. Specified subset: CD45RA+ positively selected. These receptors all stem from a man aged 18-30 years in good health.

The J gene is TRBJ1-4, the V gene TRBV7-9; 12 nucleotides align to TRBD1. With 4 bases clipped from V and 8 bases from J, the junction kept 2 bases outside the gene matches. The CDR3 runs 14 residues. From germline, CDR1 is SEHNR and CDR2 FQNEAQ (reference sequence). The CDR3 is CASSWDRGREKLFF. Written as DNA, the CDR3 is TGTGCCAGCAGCTGGGACAGGGGGCGGGAAAAACTGTTTTTT.

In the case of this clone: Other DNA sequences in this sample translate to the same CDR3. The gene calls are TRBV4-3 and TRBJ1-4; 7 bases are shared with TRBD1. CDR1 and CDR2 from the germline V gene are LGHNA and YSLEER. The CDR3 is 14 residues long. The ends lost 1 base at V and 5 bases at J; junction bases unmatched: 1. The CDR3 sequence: CASSQGQGNEKLFF. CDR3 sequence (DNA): TGCGCCAGCAGCCAAGGACAGGGCAATGAAAAACTGTTTTTT.

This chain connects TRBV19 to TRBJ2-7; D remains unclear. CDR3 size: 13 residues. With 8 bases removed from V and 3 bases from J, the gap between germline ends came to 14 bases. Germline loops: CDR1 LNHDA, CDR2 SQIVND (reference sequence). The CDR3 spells CASGSGPGYEQYF. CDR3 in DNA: TGTGCCAGTGGAAGTGGGCCCGGCTACGAGCAGTACTTC. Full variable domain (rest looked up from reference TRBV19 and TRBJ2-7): DGGITQSPKYLFRKEGQNVTLSCEQNLNHDAMYWYRQDPGQGLRLIYYSQIVNDFQKGDIAEGYSVSREKKESFPLTVTSAQKNPTAFYLCASGSGPGYEQYFGPGTRLTVT.

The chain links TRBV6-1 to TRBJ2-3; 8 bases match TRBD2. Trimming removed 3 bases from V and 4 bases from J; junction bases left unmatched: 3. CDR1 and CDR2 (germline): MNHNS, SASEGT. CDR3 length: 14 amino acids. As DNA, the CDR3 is TGTGCCAGCAGTGATACCGGGAGGGCAGATACGCAGTATTTT. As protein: CASSDTGRADTQYF.

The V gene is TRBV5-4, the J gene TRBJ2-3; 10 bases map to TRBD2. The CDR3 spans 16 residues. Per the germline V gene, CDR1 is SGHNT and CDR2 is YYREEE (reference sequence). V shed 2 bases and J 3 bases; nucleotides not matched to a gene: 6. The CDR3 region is CASSFPSSGGTDTQYF. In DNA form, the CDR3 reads TGTGCCAGCAGCTTTCCCTCTAGCGGGGGAACAGATACGCAGTATTTT.

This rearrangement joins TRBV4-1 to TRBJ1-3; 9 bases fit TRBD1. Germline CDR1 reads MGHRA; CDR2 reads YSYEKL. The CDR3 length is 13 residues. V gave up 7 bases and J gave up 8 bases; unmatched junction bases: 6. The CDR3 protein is CASNSRQGDTIYF. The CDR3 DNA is TGCGCCAGCAACTCAAGACAGGGGGACACCATATATTTT.

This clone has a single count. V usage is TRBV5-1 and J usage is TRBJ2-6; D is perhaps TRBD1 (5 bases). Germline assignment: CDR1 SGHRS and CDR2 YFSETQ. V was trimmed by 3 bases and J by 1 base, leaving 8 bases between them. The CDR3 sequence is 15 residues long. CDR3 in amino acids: CASSSPGSGANVLTF. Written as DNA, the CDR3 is TGCGCCAGCAGCTCCCCAGGGTCTGGGGCCAACGTCCTGACTTTC.

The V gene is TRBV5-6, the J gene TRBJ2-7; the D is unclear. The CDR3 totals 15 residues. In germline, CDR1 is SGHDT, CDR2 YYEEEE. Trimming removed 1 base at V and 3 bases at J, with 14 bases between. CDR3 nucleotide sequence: TGTGCCAGCAGCTTGACCCAGCTAATCCTCTACGAGCAGTACTTC. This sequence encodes CASSLTQLILYEQYF.

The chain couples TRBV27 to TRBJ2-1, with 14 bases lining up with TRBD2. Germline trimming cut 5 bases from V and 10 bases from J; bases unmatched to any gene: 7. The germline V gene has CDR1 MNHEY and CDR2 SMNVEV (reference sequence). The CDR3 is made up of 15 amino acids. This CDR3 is CASSLGTSGGVEQFF. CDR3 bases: TGTGCCAGCAGTCTCGGGACTAGCGGGGGAGTAGAGCAGTTCTTC.

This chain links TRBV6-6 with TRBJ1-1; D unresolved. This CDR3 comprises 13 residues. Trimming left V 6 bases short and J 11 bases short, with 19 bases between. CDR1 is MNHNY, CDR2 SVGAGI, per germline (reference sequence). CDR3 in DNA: TGTGCCAGCAGGGCTCAGGAGGGCTGGGTGGCTTTCTTT. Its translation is CASRAQEGWVAFF.

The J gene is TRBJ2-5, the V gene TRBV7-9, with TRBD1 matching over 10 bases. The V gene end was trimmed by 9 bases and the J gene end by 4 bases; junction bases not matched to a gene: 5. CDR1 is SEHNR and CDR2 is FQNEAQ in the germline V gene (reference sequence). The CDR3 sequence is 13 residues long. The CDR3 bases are TGTGCCAGTGACAGGGGGCCTGGAGAGACCCAGTACTTC. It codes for CASDRGPGETQYF.

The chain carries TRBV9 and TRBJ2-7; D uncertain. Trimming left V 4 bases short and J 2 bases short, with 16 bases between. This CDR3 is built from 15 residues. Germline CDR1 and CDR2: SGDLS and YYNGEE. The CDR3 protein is CASSPNSVPTYEQYF. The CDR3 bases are TGTGCCAGCAGCCCGAACTCGGTCCCCACCTACGAGCAGTACTTC.

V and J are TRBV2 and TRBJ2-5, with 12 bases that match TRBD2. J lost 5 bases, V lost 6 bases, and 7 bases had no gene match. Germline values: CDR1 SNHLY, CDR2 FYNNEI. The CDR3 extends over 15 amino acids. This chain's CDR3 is CASRGLAGPFETQYF. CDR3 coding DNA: TGTGCCAGCAGGGGACTAGCGGGCCCTTTTGAGACCCAGTACTTC. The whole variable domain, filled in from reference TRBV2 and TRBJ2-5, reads EPEVTQTPSHQVTQMGQEVILRCVPISNHLYFYWYRQILGQKVEFLVSFYNNEISEKSEIFDDQFSVERPDGSNFTLKIRSTKLEDSAMYFCASRGLAGPFETQYFGPGTRLLVL.

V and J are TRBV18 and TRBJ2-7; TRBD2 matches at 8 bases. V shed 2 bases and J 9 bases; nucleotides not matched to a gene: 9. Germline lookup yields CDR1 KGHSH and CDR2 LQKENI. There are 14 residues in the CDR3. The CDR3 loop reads CASSPASSGLGQYF. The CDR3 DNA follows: TGTGCCAGCTCACCAGCCTCTAGCGGGCTAGGGCAGTACTTC.

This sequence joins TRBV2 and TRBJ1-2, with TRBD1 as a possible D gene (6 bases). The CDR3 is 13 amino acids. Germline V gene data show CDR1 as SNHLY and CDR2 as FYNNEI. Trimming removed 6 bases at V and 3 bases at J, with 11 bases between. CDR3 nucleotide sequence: TGTGCCAGCAGCGATAACAGGGACTATGGCTACACCTTC. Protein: CASSDNRDYGYTF.

CDR3 DNA: TGTGCCAGCAGCTACCGAACTGAAGCTTTCTTT. It codes for CASSYRTEAFF. This sequence joins TRBV11-2 and TRBJ1-1; D is unclear. CDR3 length: 11 amino acids. Trimming shortened V by 4 bases and J by 5 bases, and 5 bases separated the two germline ends. Per the germline V gene, CDR1 is SGHAT and CDR2 is FQNNGV.

The CDR3 here is CASSAGEQVTGNTIYF. Here the CDR3 DNA reads TGTGCCAGCAGTGCGGGAGAACAGGTTACTGGAAACACCATATATTTT. This chain uses TRBV2 with TRBJ1-3; TRBD1 might be the D (5 bases). With 4 bases removed from V and 2 bases from J, the gap between germline ends came to 15 bases. This CDR3 contains 16 residues. From germline, CDR1 is SNHLY and CDR2 FYNNEI.

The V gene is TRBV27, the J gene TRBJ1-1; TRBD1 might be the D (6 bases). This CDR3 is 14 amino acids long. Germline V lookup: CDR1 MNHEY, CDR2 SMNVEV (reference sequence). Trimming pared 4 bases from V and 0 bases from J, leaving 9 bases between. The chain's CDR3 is CASSSGQMNTEAFF. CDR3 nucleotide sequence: TGTGCCAGCAGTTCGGGACAAATGAACACTGAAGCTTTCTTT.

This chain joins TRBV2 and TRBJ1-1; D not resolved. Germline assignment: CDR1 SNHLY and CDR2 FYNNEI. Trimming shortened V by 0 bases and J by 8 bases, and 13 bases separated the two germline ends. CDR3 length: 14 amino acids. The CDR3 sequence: CASSEAFLIQEAFF. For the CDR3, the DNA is TGTGCCAGCAGTGAAGCGTTCCTCATTCAAGAAGCTTTCTTT.

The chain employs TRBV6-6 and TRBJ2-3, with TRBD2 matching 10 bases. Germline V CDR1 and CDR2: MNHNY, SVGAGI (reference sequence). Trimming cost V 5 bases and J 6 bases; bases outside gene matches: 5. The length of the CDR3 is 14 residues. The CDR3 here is CASSTLAGLDTQYF. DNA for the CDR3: TGTGCCAGCAGTACACTAGCGGGGTTGGATACGCAGTATTTT.

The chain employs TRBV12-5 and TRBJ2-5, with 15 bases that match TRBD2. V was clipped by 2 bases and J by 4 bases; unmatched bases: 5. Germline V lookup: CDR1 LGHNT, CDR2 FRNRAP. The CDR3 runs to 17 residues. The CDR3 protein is CASGLPSGLAGGETQYF. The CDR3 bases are TGTGCTAGTGGTTTGCCCTCGGGACTAGCGGGAGGAGAGACCCAGTACTTC. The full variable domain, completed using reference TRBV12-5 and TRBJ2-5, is DARVTQTPRHKVTEMGQEVTMRCQPILGHNTVFWYRQTMMQGLELLAYFRNRAPLDDSGMPKDRFSAEMPDATLATLKIQPSEPRDSAVYFCASGLPSGLAGGETQYFGPGTRLLVL.

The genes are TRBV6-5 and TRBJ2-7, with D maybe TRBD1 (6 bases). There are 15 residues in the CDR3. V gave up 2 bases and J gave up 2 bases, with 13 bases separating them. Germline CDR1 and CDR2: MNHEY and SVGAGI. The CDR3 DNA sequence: TGTGCCAGCAGTTACACGACGACAGGCACCTACGAGCAGTACTTC. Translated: CASSYTTTGTYEQYF.

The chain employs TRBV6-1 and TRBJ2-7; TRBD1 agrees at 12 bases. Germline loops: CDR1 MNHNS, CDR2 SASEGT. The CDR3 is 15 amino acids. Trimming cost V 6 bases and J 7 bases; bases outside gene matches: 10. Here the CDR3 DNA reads TGTGCCAGCAGCTTCCCGGGACAGGGGGCAGTGGAGCAGTACTTC. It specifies CASSFPGQGAVEQYF.

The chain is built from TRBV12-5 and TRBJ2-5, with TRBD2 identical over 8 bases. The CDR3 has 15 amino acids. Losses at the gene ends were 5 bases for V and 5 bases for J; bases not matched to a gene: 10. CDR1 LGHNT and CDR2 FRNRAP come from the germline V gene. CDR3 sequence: CASGPHGLAGETQYF. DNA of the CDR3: TGTGCTAGTGGTCCCCACGGACTAGCAGGGGAGACCCAGTACTTC.

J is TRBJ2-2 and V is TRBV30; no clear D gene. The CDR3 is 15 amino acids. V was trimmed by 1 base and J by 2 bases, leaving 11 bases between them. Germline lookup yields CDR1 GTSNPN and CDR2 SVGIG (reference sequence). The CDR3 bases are TGTGCCTGGAGTGCCATTACGCTTAACACCGGGGAGCTGTTTTTT. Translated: CAWSAITLNTGELFF.

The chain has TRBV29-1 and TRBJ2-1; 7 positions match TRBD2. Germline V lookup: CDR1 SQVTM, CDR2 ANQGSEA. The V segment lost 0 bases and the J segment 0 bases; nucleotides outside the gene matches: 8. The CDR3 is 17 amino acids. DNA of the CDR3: TGCAGCGTTGAAGAGTTGAGCGGGATAGGCTCCTACAATGAGCAGTTCTTC. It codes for CSVEELSGIGSYNEQFF.

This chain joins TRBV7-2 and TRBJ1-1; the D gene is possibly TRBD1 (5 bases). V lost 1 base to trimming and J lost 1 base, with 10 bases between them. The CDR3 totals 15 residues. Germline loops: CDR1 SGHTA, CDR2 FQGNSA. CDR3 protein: CASSLDWGKNTEAFF. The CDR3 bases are TGTGCCAGCAGCTTAGACTGGGGGAAGAACACTGAAGCTTTCTTT.

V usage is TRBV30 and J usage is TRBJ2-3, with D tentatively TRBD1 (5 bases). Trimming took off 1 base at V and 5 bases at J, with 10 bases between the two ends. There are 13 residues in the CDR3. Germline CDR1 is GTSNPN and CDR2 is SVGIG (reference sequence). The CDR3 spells CAWSGGLEDTQYF. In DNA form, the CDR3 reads TGTGCCTGGAGTGGGGGCTTGGAAGATACGCAGTATTTT.

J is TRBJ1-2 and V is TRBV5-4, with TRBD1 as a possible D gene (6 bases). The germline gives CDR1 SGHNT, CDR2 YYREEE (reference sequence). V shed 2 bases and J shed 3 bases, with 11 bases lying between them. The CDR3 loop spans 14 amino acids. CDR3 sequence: CASSLHRVDYGYTF. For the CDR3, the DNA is TGTGCCAGCAGCTTACACAGGGTTGACTATGGCTACACCTTC.

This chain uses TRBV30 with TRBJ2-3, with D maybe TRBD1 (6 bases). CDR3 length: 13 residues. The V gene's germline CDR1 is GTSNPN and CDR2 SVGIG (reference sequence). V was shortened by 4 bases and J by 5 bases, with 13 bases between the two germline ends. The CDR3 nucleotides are TGTGCCTGGAACGCAGGGGTTGGAGATACGCAGTATTTT. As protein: CAWNAGVGDTQYF.